This section outlines one T cell receptor beta chain sequence together with its context. Other DNA variants within this sample encode the same CDR3. Trimming removed 1 base at V and 1 base at J, with 7 bases between. This CDR3 region has 14 residues. Germline lookup yields CDR1 SGHVS and CDR2 FQNEAQ. Libraries were prepared by immunoSEQ multiplex PCR; TCRdb keeps only in-frame clonotypes and omits some of them. The table shows about 180,000 clones, with over 80% occurring only once. This entry is derived from a study of blood T cell repertoires in COVID-19. Study in general: Sites across the United States, Italy and Spain contributed samples from acute and convalescent COVID-19. Sources were T cells, B-cell-depleted T cells, or PBMCs; the material itself was cDNA or gDNA.

Patients at the Seattle site were enrolled during active infection and followed longitudinally. The rearrangement joins TRBV7-8 to TRBJ1-1; a weak D match, TRBD1 (6 bases). Sequenced sample: peripheral blood. The sequence derives from a woman in her seventies with COVID-19, enrolled during active disease. CDR3 coding DNA: TGTGCCAGCAGCTTAGTAGGGGGGAACACTGAAGCTTTCTTT. Its translation is CASSLVGGNTEAFF.